Detailed here is one TCR beta chain. After removal of 8 bases from V and 4 bases from J, the junction contained 12 bases not matched to a gene. The CDR3 loop spans 14 amino acids. The germline V gene has CDR1 SQVTM and CDR2 ANQGSEA. The data originate from a study of blood T cell repertoires in COVID-19. Study-level background: The United States, Italy and Spain were the sources of the acute and convalescent COVID-19 samples.

Sequencing used immunoSEQ multiplex PCR; TCRdb keeps in-frame clones, though not all of them. The repertoire has approximately 80,000 clones, around 86% of them found once; the top ten carry roughly 2.2%. This TCR came from a woman aged 70-85 years with acute or convalescent COVID-19. Sequenced material: peripheral blood. The chain uses TRBV29-1 and TRBJ1-1; 8 bases fit TRBD1. CDR3 sequence: CSYRQGAEGTEAFF. In nucleotides, the CDR3 is TGCAGCTACCGTCAGGGGGCTGAGGGCACTGAAGCTTTCTTT.